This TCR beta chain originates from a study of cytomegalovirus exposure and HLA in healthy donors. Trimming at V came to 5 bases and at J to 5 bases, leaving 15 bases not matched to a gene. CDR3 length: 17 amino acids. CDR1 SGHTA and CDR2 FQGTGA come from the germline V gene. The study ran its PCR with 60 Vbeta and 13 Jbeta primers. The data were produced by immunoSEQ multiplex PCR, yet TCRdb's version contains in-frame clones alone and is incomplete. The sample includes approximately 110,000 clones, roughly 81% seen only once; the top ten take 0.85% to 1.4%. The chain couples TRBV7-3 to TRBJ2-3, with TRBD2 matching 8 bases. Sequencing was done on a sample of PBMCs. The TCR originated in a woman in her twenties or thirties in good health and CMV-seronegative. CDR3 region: CASSPLHRAGAGDTQYF. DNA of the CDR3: TGTGCCAGCAGCCCCCTCCACCGAGCGGGAGCAGGAGATACGCAGTATTTT.